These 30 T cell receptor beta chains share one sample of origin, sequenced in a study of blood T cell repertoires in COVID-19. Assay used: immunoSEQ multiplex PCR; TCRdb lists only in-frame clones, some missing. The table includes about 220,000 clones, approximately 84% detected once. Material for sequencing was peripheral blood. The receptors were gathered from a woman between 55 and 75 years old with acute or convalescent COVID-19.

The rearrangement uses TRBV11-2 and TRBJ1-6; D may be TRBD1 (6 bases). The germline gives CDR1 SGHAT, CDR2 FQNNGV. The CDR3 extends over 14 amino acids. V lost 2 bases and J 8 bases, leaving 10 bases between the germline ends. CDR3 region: CASSLRQVYSPLHF. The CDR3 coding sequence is TGTGCCAGCAGCTTACGACAGGTCTATTCACCCCTCCACTTT.

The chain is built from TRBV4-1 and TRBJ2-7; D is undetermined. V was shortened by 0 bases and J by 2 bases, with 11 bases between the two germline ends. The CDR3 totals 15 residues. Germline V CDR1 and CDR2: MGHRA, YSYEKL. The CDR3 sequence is CASSQDLSLAYEQYF. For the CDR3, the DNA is TGCGCCAGCAGCCAAGATTTGAGTTTAGCCTACGAGCAGTACTTC.

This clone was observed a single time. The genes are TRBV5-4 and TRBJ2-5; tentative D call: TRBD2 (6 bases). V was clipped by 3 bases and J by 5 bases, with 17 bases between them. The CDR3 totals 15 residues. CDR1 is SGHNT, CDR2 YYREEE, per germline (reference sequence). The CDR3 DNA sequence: TGTGCCAGCAGCTCGGGACTCCTAAGGGACGAGACCCAGTACTTC. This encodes CASSSGLLRDETQYF. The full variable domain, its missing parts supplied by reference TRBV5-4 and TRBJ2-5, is ETGVTQSPTHLIKTRGQQVTLRCSSQSGHNTVSWYQQALGQGPQFIFQYYREEENGRGNFPPRFSGLQFPNYSSELNVNALELDDSALYLCASSSGLLRDETQYFGPGTRLLVL.

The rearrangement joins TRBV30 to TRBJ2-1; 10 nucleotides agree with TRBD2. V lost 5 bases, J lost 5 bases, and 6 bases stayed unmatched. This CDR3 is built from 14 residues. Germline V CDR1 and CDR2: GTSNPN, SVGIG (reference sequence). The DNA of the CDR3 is TGTGCCTGGCAGCGGGGGGGCCCGCACAATGAGCAGTTCTTC. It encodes CAWQRGGPHNEQFF.

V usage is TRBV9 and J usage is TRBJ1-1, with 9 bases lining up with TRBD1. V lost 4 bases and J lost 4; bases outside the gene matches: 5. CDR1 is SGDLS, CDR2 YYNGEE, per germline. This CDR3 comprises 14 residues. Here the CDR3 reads CASSMGQGGTEAFF. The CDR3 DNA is TGTGCCAGCAGCATGGGACAGGGAGGCACTGAAGCTTTCTTT.

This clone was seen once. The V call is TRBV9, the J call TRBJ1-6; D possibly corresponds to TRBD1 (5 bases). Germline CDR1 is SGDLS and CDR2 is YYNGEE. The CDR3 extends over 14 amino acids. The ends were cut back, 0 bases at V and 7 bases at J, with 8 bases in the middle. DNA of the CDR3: TGTGCCAGCAGCGTAGAAAAGGGGAATTCACCCCTCCACTTT. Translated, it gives CASSVEKGNSPLHF.

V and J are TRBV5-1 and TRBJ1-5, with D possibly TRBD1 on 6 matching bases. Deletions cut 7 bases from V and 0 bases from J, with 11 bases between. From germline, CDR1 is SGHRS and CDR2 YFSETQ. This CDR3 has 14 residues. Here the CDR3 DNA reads TGCGCCAGCCGCGTACAGGGTAGCAATCAGCCCCAGCATTTT. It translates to CASRVQGSNQPQHF.

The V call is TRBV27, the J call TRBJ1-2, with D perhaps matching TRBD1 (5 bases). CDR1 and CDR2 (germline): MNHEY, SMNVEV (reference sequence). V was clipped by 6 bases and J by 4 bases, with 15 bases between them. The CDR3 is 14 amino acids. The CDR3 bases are TGTGCCAGCAGCCCAGACGGCAGGGTCTATGGCTACACCTTC. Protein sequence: CASSPDGRVYGYTF.

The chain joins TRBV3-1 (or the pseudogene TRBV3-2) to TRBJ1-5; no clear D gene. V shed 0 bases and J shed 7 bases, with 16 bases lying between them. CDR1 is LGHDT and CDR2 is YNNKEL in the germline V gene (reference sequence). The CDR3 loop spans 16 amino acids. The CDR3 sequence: CASSQDRGALPQPQHF. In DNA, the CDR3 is TGTGCCAGCAGCCAAGATCGAGGAGCCCTCCCACAGCCCCAGCATTTT.

The CDR3 spells CASSLLAKGHNEQFF. The CDR3 DNA reads TGTGCCAGCAGTTTACTAGCAAAAGGTCACAATGAGCAGTTCTTC. The chain is built from TRBV6-5 and TRBJ2-1, with D tentatively TRBD2 (6 bases). V dropped 4 bases and J dropped 5 bases, with 15 bases sitting between them. Per the germline V gene, CDR1 is MNHEY and CDR2 is SVGAGI. The CDR3 has 15 residues.

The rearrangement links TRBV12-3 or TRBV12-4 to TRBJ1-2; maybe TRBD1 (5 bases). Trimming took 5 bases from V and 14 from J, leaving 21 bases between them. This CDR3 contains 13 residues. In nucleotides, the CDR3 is TGTGCCAGCAGTCCCACGGGGGATGCGGCTAGGACCTTC. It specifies CASSPTGDAARTF.

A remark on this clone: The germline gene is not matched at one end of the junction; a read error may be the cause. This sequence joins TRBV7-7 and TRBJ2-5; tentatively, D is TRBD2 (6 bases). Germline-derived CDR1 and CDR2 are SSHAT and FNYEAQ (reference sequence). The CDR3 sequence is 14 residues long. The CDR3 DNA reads TGTGCTAGCAGCTTAGAACTGGGGAGGGAGACCCAGTACTTC. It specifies CASSLELGRETQYF.

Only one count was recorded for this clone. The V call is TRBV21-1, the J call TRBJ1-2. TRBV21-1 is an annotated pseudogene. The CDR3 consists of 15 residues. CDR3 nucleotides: TGTGCCCGCCCCGGGGTGGGATCGACCCCCTATGGCTACACCTTC. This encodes CARPGVGSTPYGYTF.

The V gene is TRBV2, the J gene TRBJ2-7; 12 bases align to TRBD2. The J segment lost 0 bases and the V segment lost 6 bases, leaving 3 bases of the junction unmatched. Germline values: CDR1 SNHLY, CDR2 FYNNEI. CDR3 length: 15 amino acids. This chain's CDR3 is CASRRTSGASYEQYF. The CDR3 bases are TGTGCCAGCAGAAGGACTAGCGGGGCCTCCTACGAGCAGTACTTC.

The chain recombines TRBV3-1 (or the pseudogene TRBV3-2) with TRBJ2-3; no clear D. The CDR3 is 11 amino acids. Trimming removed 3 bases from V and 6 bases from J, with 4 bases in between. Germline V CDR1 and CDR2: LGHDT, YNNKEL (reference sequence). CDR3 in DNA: TGTGCCAGCAGCCACGGGGATACGCAGTATTTT. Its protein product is CASSHGDTQYF.

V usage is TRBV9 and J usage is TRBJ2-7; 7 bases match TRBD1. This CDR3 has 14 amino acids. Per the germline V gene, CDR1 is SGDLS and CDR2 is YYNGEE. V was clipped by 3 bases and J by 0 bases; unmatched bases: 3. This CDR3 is CASSGDSNSYEQYF. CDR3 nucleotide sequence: TGTGCCAGCAGCGGGGACAGTAACTCCTACGAGCAGTACTTC. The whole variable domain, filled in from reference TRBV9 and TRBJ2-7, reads DSGVTQTPKHLITATGQRVTLRCSPRSGDLSVYWYQQSLDQGLQFLIQYYNGEERAKGNILERFSAQQFPDLHSELNLSSLELGDSALYFCASSGDSNSYEQYFGPGTRLTVT.

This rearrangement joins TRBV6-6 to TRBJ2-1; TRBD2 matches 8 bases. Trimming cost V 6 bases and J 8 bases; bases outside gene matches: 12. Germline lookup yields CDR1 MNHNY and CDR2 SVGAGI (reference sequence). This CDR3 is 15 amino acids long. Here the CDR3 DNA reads TGTGCCAGCAGGCCTTTAGCGGGGCTTAAGGATGAGCAGTTCTTC. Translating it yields CASRPLAGLKDEQFF.

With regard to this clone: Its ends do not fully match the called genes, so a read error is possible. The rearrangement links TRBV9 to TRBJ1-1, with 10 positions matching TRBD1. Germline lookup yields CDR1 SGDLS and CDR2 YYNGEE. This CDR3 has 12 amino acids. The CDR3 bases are TGTGCCAGCAGCGGCCGGGACAGGGGCTTCGTCTTT. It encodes CASSGRDRGFVF.

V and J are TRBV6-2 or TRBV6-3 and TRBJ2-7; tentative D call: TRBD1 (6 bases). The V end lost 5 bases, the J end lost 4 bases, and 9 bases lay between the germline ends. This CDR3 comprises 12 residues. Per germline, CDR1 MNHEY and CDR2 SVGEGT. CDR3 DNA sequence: TGTGCCAGCAGTCACGACAGGTACGAGCAGTACTTC. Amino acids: CASSHDRYEQYF.

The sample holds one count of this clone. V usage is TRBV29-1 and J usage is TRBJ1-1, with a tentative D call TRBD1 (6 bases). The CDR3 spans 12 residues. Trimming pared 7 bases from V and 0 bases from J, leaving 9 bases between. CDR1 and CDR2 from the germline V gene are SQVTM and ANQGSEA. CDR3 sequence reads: CSGGQLNTEAFF. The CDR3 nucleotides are TGCAGCGGTGGACAGTTGAACACTGAAGCTTTCTTT.

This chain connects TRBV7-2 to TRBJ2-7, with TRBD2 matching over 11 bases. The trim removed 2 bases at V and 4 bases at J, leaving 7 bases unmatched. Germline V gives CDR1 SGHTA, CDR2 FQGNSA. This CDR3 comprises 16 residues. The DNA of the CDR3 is TGTGCCAGCAGCTTACACGATTCTAGCGGGGGGTACGAGCAGTACTTC. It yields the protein CASSLHDSSGGYEQYF.

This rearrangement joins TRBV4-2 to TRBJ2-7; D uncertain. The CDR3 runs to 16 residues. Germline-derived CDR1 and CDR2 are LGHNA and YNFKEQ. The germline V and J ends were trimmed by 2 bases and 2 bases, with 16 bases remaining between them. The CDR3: CASSQLSTIRPYEQYF. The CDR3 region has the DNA TGTGCCAGCAGCCAACTTAGCACGATTCGCCCCTACGAGCAGTACTTC.

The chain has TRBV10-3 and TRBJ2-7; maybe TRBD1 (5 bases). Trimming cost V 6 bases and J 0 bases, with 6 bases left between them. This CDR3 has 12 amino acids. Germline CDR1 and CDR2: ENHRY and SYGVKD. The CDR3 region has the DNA TGTGCCATCAGCAGGGACTCCTACGAGCAGTACTTC. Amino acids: CAISRDSYEQYF.

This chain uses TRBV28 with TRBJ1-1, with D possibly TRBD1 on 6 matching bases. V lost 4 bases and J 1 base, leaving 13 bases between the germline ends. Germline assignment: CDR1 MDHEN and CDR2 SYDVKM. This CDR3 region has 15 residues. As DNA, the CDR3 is TGTGCCAGCAGTTCAGCCGGACAGACGAACACTGAAGCTTTCTTT. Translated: CASSSAGQTNTEAFF.

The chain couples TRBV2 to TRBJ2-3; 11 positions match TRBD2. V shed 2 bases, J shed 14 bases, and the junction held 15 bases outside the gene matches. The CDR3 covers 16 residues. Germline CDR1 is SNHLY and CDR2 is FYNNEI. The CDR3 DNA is TGTGCCAGCAGTGAAATGGCTAGCGGGGGGACGAAACGTTGGTATTTT. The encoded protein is CASSEMASGGTKRWYF.

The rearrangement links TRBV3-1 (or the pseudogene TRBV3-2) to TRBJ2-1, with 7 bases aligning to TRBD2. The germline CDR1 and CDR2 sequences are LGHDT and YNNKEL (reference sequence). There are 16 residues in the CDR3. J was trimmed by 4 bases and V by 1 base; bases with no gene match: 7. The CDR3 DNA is TGTGCCAGCAGCCAAGTTTTGCTGGGAGGGTACAATGAGCAGTTCTTC. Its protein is CASSQVLLGGYNEQFF.

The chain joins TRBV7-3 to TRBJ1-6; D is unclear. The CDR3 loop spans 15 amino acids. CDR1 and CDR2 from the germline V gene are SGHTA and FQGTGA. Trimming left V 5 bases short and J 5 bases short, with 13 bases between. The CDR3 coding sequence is TGTGCCAGCAGCAAAACAGCGGCCCATAATTCACCCCTCCACTTT. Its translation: CASSKTAAHNSPLHF.

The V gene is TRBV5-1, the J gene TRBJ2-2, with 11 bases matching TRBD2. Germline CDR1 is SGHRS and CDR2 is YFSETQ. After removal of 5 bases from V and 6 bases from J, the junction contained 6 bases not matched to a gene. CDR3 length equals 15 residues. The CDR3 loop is CASSSTSGGSGELFF. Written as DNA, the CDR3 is TGCGCCAGCAGTTCCACTAGCGGGGGCTCCGGGGAGCTGTTTTTT.

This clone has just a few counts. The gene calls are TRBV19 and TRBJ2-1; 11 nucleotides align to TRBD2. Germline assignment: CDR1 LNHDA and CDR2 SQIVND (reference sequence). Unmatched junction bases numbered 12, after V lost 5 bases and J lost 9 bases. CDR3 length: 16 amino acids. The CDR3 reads CASSVSGTSGVFEQFF. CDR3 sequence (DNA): TGTGCCAGTAGTGTATCCGGGACTAGCGGCGTATTTGAGCAGTTCTTC.

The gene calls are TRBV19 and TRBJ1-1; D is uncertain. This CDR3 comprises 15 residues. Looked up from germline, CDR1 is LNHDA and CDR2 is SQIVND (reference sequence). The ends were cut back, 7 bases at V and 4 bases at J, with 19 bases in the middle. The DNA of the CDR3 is TGTGCCAGTAATTTAGAGTCGGACGGGATCACTGAAGCTTTCTTT. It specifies CASNLESDGITEAFF.